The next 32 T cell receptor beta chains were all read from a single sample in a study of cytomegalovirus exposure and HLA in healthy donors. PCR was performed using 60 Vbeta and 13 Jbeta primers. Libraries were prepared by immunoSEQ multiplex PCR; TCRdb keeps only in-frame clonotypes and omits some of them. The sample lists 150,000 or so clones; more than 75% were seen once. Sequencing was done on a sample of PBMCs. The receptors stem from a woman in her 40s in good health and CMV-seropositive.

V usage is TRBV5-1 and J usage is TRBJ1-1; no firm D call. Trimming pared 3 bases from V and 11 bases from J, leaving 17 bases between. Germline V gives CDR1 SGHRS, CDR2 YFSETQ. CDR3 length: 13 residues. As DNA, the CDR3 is TGCGCCAGCAGCTCTCGTCCGGCGGAAAGGGCTTTCTTT. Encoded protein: CASSSRPAERAFF.

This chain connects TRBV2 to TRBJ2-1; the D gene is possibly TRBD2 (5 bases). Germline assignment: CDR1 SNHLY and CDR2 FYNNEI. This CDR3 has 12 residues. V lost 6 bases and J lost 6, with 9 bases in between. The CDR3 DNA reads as TGTGCCAGCAGAGGACTCCTCAATGAGCAGTTCTTC. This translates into CASRGLLNEQFF.

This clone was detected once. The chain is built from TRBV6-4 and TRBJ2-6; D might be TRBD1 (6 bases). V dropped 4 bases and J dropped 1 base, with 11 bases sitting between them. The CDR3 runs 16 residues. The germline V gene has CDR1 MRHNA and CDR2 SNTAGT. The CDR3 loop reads CASSAQGQSGANVLTF. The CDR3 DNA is TGTGCCAGCAGTGCTCAGGGGCAGTCTGGGGCCAACGTCCTGACTTTC.

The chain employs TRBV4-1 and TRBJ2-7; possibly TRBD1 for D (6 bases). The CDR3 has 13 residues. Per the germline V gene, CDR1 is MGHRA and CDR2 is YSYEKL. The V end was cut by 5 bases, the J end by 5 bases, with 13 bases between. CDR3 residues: CASSGVRGHEQYF. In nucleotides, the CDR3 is TGCGCCAGCAGCGGTGTCAGGGGACACGAGCAGTACTTC.

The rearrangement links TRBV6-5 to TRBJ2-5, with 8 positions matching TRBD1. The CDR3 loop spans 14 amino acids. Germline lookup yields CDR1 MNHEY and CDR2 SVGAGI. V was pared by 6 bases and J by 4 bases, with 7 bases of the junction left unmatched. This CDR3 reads CASRLLDRGETQYF. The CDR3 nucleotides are TGTGCCAGCAGGCTACTCGACAGGGGAGAGACCCAGTACTTC.

CDR3 DNA: TGCGCCAGCAGCCCGGTACTAGCCAAAAACATTCAGTACTTC. As protein: CASSPVLAKNIQYF. The rearrangement joins TRBV5-1 to TRBJ2-4; D not resolved. The CDR3 covers 14 residues. The germline V gene encodes CDR1 SGHRS and CDR2 YFSETQ. The germline V and J ends were trimmed by 4 bases and 0 bases, with 8 bases remaining between them.

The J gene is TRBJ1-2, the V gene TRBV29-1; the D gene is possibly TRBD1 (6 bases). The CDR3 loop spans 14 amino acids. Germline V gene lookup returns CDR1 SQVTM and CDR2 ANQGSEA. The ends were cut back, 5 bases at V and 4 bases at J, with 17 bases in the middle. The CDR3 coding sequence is TGCAGCGTTCTGGCCAGGGGTGGTGGCTATGGCTACACCTTC. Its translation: CSVLARGGGYGYTF.

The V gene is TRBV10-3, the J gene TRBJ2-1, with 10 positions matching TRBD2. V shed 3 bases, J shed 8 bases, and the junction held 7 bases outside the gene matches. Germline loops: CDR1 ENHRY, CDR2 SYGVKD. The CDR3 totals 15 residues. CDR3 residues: CAISDPGLARDEQFF. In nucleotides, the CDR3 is TGTGCCATCAGTGACCCGGGACTAGCGAGGGATGAGCAGTTCTTC.

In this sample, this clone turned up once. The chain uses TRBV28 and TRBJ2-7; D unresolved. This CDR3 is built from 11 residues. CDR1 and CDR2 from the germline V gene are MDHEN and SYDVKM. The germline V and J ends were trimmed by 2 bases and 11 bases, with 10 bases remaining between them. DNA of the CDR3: TGTGCCAGCAGTTTAATCGGTAGAAAGTACTTC. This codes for CASSLIGRKYF.

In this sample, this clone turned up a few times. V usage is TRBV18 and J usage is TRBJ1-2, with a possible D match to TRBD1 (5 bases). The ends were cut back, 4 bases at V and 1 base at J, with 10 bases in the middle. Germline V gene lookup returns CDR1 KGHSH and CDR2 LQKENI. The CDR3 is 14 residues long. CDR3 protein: CASSLEQDNYGYTF. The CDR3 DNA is TGTGCCAGCTCACTCGAACAGGATAACTATGGCTACACCTTC.

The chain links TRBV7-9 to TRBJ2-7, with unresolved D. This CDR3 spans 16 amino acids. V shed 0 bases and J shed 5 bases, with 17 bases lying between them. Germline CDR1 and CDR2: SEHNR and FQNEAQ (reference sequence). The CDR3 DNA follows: TGTGCCAGCAGCTTAGCAAGCTTAGAGGTAAACGACGAGCAGTACTTC. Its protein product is CASSLASLEVNDEQYF.

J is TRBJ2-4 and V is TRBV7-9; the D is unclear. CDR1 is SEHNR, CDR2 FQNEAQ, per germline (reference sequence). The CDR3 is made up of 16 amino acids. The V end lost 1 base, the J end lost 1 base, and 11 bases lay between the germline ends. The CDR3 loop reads CASSLVAIGAKNIQYF. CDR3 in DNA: TGTGCCAGCAGCTTAGTTGCGATCGGGGCCAAAAACATTCAGTACTTC.

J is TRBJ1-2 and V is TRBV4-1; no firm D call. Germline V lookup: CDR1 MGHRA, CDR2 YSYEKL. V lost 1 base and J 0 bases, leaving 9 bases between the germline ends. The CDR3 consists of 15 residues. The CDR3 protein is CASSQGATANYGYTF. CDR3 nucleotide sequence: TGCGCCAGCAGCCAAGGGGCGACCGCTAACTATGGCTACACCTTC.

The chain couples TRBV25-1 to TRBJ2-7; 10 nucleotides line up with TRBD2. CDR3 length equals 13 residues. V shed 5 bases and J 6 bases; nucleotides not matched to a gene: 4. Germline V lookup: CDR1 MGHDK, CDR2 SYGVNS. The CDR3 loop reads CASSSLAGSEQYF. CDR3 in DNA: TGTGCCAGCAGTTCACTAGCGGGATCCGAGCAGTACTTC.

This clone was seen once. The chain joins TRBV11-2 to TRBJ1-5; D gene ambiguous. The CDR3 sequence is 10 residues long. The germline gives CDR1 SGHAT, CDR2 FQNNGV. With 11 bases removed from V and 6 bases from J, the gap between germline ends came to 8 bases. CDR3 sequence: CAPFPQPQHF. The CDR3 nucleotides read TGTGCCCCGTTCCCTCAGCCCCAGCATTTT.

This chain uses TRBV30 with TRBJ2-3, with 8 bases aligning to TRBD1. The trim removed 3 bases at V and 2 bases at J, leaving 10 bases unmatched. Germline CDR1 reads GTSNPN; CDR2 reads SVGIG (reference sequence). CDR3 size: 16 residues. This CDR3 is CAWRIRDRGFTDTQYF. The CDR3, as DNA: TGTGCCTGGAGGATCAGAGACAGGGGATTCACAGATACGCAGTATTTT.

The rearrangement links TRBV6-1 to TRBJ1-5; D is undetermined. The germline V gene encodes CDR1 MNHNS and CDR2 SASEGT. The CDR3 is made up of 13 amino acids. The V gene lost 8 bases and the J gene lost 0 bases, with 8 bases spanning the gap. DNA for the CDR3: TGTGCCAGCTCACAAAATAGCAATCAGCCCCAGCATTTT. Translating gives CASSQNSNQPQHF.

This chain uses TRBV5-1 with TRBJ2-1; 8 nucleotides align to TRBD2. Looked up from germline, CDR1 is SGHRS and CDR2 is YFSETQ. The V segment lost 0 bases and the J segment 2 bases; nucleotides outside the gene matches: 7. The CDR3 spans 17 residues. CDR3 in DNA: TGCGCCAGCAGCTTGGTCGCCGGGGGGGGGCCCTACAATGAGCAGTTCTTC. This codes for CASSLVAGGGPYNEQFF.

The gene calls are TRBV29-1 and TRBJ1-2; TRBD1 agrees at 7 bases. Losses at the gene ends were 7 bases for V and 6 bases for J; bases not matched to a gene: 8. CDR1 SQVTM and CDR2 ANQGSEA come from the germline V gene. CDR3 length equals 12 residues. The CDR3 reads CSAAGTENGYTF. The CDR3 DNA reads TGCAGCGCCGCCGGGACAGAGAATGGCTACACCTTC.

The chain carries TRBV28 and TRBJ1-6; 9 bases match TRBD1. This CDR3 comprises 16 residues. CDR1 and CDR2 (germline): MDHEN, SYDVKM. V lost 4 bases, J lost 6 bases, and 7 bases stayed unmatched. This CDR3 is CASSSPRDRVNSPLHF. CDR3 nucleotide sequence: TGTGCCAGCAGTTCTCCCCGGGACAGGGTTAATTCACCCCTCCACTTT.

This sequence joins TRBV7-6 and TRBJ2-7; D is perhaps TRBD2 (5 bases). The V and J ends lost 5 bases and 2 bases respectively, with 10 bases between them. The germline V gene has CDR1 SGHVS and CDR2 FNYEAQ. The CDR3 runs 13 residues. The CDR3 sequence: CASSTGDAYEQYF. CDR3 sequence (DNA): TGTGCCAGCAGCACCGGGGATGCCTACGAGCAGTACTTC.

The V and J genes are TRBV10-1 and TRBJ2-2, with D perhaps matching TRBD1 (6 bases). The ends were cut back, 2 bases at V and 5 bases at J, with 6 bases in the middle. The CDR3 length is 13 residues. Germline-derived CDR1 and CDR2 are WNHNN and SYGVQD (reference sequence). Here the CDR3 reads CASSETGTGELFF. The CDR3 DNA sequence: TGCGCCAGCAGTGAGACAGGGACCGGGGAGCTGTTTTTT.

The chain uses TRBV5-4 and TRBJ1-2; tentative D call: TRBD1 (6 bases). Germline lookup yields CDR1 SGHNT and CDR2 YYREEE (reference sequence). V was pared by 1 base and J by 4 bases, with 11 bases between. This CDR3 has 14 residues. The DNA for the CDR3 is TGTGCCAGCAGCTTGCCATCAGGGGCCTATGGCTACACCTTC. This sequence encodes CASSLPSGAYGYTF.

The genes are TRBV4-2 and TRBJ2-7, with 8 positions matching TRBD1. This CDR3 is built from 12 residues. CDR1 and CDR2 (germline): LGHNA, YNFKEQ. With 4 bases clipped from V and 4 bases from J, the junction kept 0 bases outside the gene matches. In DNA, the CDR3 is TGTGCCAGCAGCCGGACAGGGTACGAGCAGTACTTC. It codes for CASSRTGYEQYF.

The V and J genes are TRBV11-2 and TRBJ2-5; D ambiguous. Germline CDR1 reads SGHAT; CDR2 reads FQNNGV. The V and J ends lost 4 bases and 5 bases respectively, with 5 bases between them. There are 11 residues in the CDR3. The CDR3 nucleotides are TGTGCCAGCAGCTCCCCGGAGACCCAGTACTTC. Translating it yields CASSSPETQYF. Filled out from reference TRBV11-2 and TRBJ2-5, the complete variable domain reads EAGVAQSPRYKIIEKRQSVAFWCNPISGHATLYWYQQILGQGPKLLIQFQNNGVVDDSQLPKDRFSAERLKGVDSTLKIQPAKLEDSAVYLCASSSPETQYFGPGTRLLVL.

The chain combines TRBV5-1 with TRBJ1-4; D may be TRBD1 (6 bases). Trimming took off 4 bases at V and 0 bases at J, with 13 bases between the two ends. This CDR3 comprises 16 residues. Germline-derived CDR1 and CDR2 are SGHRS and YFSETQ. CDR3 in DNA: TGCGCCAGCAGCGCCGGACAGACTGCAACTAATGAAAAACTGTTTTTT. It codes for CASSAGQTATNEKLFF.

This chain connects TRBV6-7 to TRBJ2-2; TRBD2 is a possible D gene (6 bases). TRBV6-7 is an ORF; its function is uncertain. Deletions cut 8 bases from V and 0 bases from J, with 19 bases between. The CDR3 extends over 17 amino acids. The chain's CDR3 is CASPMGRRDANTGELFF. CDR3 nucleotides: TGTGCCAGCCCCATGGGGCGGAGGGATGCGAACACCGGGGAGCTGTTTTTT.

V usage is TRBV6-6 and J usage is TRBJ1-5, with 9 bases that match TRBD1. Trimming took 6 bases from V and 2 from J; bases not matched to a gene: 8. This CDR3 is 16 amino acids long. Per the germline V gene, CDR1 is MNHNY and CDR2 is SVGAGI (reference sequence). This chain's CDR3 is CASSLQGAAGNQPQHF. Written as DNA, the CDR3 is TGTGCCAGCAGCCTACAGGGGGCAGCTGGCAATCAGCCCCAGCATTTT.

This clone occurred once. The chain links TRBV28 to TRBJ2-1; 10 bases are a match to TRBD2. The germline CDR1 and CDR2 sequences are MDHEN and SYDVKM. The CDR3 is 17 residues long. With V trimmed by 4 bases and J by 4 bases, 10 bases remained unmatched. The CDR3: CASSSLRSGRKYNEQFF. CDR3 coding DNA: TGTGCCAGCAGTTCCCTCCGTAGCGGGAGGAAATACAATGAGCAGTTCTTC.

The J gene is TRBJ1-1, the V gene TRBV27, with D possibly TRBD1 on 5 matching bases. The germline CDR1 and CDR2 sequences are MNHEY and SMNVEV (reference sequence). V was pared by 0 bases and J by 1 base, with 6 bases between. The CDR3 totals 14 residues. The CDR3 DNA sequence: TGTGCCAGCAGTTTATCAGGGGCGAACACTGAAGCTTTCTTT. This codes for CASSLSGANTEAFF.

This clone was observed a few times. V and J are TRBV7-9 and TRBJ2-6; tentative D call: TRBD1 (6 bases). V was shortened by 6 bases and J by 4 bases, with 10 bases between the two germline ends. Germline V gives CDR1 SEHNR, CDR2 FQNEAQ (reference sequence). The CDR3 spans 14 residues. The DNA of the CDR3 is TGTGCCAGCAGAGGACAGACCGGGGCCAACGTCCTGACTTTC. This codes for CASRGQTGANVLTF. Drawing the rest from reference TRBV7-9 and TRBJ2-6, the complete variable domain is DTGVSQNPRHKITKRGQNVTFRCDPISEHNRLYWYRQTLGQGPEFLTYFQNEAQLEKSRLLSDRFSAERPKGSFSTLEIQRTEQGDSAMYLCASRGQTGANVLTFGAGSRLTVL.

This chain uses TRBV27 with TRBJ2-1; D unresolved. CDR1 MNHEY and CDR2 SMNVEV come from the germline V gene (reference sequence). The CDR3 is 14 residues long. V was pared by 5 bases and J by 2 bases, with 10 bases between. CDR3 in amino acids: CASSRVRPYNEQFF. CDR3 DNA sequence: TGTGCCAGCAGTCGTGTGCGGCCCTACAATGAGCAGTTCTTC.